This T cell receptor (beta chain) emerged from a study of blood T cell repertoires in COVID-19. Study overall: Sources were T cells, B-cell-depleted T cells, or PBMCs; the material itself was cDNA or gDNA.

V gave up 8 bases and J gave up 2 bases, with 13 bases separating them. The CDR3 extends over 14 amino acids. Germline V gene data show CDR1 as MDHEN and CDR2 as SYDVKM. The repertoire was sequenced with immunoSEQ multiplex PCR; TCRdb's copy has only in-frame clones and lacks some. Here the sample spans about 400,000 clones, around 89% being singletons. This chain uses TRBV28 with TRBJ1-5; no firm D call. The sequencing input was peripheral blood. The TCR originated in a woman aged 30 to 39 with acute or convalescent COVID-19. The CDR3 nucleotides read TGTGCCAGCGCGGGGATGCGTGGCAATCAGCCCCAGCATTTT. Translation: CASAGMRGNQPQHF.